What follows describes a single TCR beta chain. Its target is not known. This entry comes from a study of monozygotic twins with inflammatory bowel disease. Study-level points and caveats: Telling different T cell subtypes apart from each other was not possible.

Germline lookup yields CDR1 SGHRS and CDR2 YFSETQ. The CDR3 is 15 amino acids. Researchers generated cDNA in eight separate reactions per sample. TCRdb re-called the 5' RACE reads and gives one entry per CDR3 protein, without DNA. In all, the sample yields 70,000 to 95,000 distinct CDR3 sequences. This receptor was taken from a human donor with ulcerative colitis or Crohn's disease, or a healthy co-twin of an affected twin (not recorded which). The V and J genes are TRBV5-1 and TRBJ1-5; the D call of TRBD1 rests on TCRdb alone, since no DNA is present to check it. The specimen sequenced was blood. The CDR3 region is CASSLGDKGNQPQHF.